The rows below give T cell receptor beta chains drawn from one sample of a study of blood T cell repertoires in COVID-19. The protocol was immunoSEQ multiplex PCR, while the TCRdb copy is restricted to in-frame clones and leaves out a portion. The repertoire consists of 210,000 or so clones, with 75% to 85% occurring once and the leading ten covering around 1.3%. The sequenced material came from peripheral blood. The source is a woman in her 30s with COVID-19, enrolled during active disease. CDR3s include the opening cysteine and the closing phenylalanine or tryptophan. D genes are given only for firm matches. Clone size is not always given. Where it is, it says once, few, many or a class for expanded clones.

TRBD1	-	TRBV6-2/TRBV6-3	TRBJ2-2	CASSAGTVNTGELFF	TGTGCCAGCAGTGCCGGGACAGTGAACACCGGGGAGCTGTTTTTT
TRBD2	-	TRBV4-2	TRBJ2-1	CASSQGGLAGNYNEQFF	TGTGCCAGCAGCCAAGGAGGACTAGCGGGAAATTACAATGAGCAGTTCTTC
-	few	TRBV18	TRBJ1-4	CASSEGVTEKLFF	TGTGCCAGCTCAGAGGGTGTAACTGAAAAACTGTTTTTT
TRBD2	-	TRBV18	TRBJ2-5	CASSPPSAGDETQYF	TGTGCCAGCTCACCACCTTCAGCGGGAGACGAGACCCAGTACTTC
TRBD1	-	TRBV4-3	TRBJ2-7	CASSSDRGYEQYF	TGCGCCAGCAGCTCTGACAGGGGCTACGAGCAGTACTTC
-	-	TRBV18	TRBJ2-2	CASSPYIANTGELFF	TGTGCCAGCTCACCATATATAGCGAACACCGGGGAGCTGTTTTTT
TRBD1	-	TRBV12-3/TRBV12-4	TRBJ2-7	CASSRPGDSEQYF	TGTGCCAGCAGTCGACCCGGGGACAGCGAGCAGTACTTC
TRBD2	-	TRBV11-2	TRBJ2-1	CASSLGSSGEPRDEQFF	TGTGCCAGCAGCTTAGGGTCTAGCGGGGAACCTCGAGATGAGCAGTTCTTC
-	-	TRBV6-2/TRBV6-3	TRBJ2-1	CASSYSSGYNEQFF	TGTGCCAGCAGTTACTCCTCGGGGTACAATGAGCAGTTCTTC
-	-	TRBV2	TRBJ1-5	CASSYSGQPQHF	TGTGCCAGTTCATATTCAGGTCAGCCCCAGCATTTT
-	-	TRBV9	TRBJ1-6	CASSATGSNSPLHF	TGTGCCAGCAGCGCAACAGGGTCCAATTCACCCCTCCACTTT
-	-	TRBV30	TRBJ2-7	CAWSSTGYEQYF	TGTGCCTGGAGTTCAACCGGCTACGAGCAGTACTTC
TRBD2	-	TRBV7-8	TRBJ2-3	CASSLWGLTFETTDTQYF	TGTGCCAGCAGCTTATGGGGACTAACCTTTGAAACCACAGATACGCAGTATTTT
-	-	TRBV12-3/TRBV12-4	TRBJ1-4	CASSFAPGEKLFF	TGTGCCAGCAGTTTTGCGCCGGGGGAAAAACTGTTTTTT
TRBD1	-	TRBV7-6	TRBJ1-1	CASSLDGTGVEAFF	TGTGCCAGCAGCTTAGATGGGACAGGGGTGGAAGCTTTCTTT